Below, 23 T cell receptor beta chains from the same sample are listed, as sequenced in a study of vaccination effects on CD4 cells after COVID-19. What these receptors recognize is not known. Data came from immunoSEQ multiplex PCR; TCRdb stores just in-frame clones and leaves some out. The table shows about 46,000 clones, with about 70% occurring only once. Sequencing in the ViraFEST assay came after antigen-specific CD4+ T cells had been expanded with viral peptide pools, which were used to stimulate PBMC. Once cultured for nine to ten days, the cells underwent separation to obtain CD4+ T cells. The cohort was immunized with two doses of either the BNT162b2 or mRNA-1273 vaccine. The material sequenced was CD4+ T cells from PBMCs cultured with HCoV-OC43 spike peptides, taken after COVID-19 vaccination. Stated subset: HCoV-OC43 spike overlapping peptide pool stimulation. These receptors came from a human donor who received a COVID-19 vaccine.

This clone came up once. The rearrangement links TRBV5-1 to TRBJ2-1; 7 nucleotides line up with TRBD2. The CDR3 has 16 residues. Germline V lookup: CDR1 SGHRS, CDR2 YFSETQ. J was trimmed by 0 bases and V by 0 bases; bases with no gene match: 3. The CDR3 nucleotides read TGCGCCAGCAGCTTGGTCGGCGGGGGCTCCTACAATGAGCAGTTCTTC. This encodes CASSLVGGGSYNEQFF.

This chain uses TRBV5-6 with TRBJ2-7, with TRBD2 matching over 9 bases. The germline V gene encodes CDR1 SGHDT and CDR2 YYEEEE. J lost 2 bases, V lost 3 bases, and 6 bases had no gene match. This CDR3 has 15 residues. Here the CDR3 DNA reads TGTGCCAGCAGCTCTAGCGGGATCTTTACCTACGAGCAGTACTTC. It codes for CASSSSGIFTYEQYF.

The J gene is TRBJ2-1, the V gene TRBV11-2; TRBD2 aligns across 8 bases. CDR3 length: 13 amino acids. V gave up 5 bases and J gave up 8 bases; unmatched junction bases: 5. Looked up from germline, CDR1 is SGHAT and CDR2 is FQNNGV. The CDR3 here is CASSPRGDYEQFF. CDR3 in DNA: TGTGCCAGCAGCCCGCGGGGGGACTATGAGCAGTTCTTC.

V and J are TRBV3-1 (or the pseudogene TRBV3-2) and TRBJ2-1; TRBD1 matches at 9 bases. CDR3 length equals 16 residues. Per the germline V gene, CDR1 is LGHDT and CDR2 is YNNKEL (reference sequence). After removal of 0 bases from V and 8 bases from J, the junction contained 8 bases not matched to a gene. The CDR3 region is CASSQDRTGGGYEQFF. CDR3 coding DNA: TGTGCCAGCAGCCAAGATAGAACAGGGGGCGGGTATGAGCAGTTCTTC.

This CDR3 is CASSELRGAGSSYEQYF. The CDR3 nucleotides read TGTGCCAGCAGTGAATTGAGGGGGGCAGGGAGCTCCTACGAGCAGTACTTC. V is TRBV6-1 and J is TRBJ2-7; D could derive from TRBD1 or TRBD2 (6 bases each). V was shortened by 2 bases and J by 0 bases, with 17 bases between the two germline ends. This CDR3 is 17 amino acids long. CDR1 and CDR2 (germline): MNHNS, SASEGT.

This chain connects TRBV10-3 to TRBJ2-3; D call uncertain. V was trimmed by 7 bases and J by 0 bases, leaving 11 bases between them. CDR1 is ENHRY and CDR2 is SYGVKD in the germline V gene. CDR3 length: 14 residues. The CDR3 DNA follows: TGTGCCATCACCGCTAGTTTTAGCACAGATACGCAGTATTTT. Translating it yields CAITASFSTDTQYF.

This chain joins TRBV4-1 and TRBJ1-1; D remains ambiguous. Germline V gene sequence: CDR1 MGHRA, CDR2 YSYEKL. The CDR3 extends over 18 amino acids. Trimming stripped 0 bases from V and 4 bases from J, with 21 bases between. CDR3 residues: CASSQDSWQAMRTTEAFF. CDR3 nucleotides: TGCGCCAGCAGCCAAGATAGTTGGCAGGCGATGAGGACCACTGAAGCTTTCTTT.

This chain links TRBV29-1 with TRBJ2-7, with D perhaps being TRBD1 or TRBD2 (6 bases each). The CDR3 runs to 13 residues. Looked up from germline, CDR1 is SQVTM and CDR2 is ANQGSEA. The V end was cut by 6 bases, the J end by 5 bases, with 17 bases between. The CDR3 reads CSVAKGGQNEQYF. CDR3 bases: TGCAGCGTCGCCAAGGGGGGTCAGAACGAGCAGTACTTC.

In this sample, this clone turned up a few times. V usage is TRBV19 and J usage is TRBJ1-5, with no clear D. The V end lost 6 bases, the J end lost 5 bases, and 8 bases lay between the germline ends. The germline CDR1 and CDR2 sequences are LNHDA and SQIVND (reference sequence). CDR3 length: 12 amino acids. The CDR3 bases are TGTGCCAGTAGAAGCTTGGATCAGCCCCAGCATTTT. Amino acids: CASRSLDQPQHF.

The V call is TRBV6-1, the J call TRBJ1-3, with unresolved D. Per the germline V gene, CDR1 is MNHNS and CDR2 is SASEGT. The CDR3 sequence is 13 residues long. V lost 2 bases and J 3 bases, leaving 5 bases between the germline ends. The CDR3 DNA is TGTGCCAGCAGTGAAAATTTTGGAAACACCATATATTTT. It yields the protein CASSENFGNTIYF.

The V call is TRBV2, the J call TRBJ2-5; D is possibly TRBD2 (7 bases). V lost 8 bases and J 1 base, leaving 20 bases between the germline ends. The CDR3 runs 16 residues. From germline, CDR1 is SNHLY and CDR2 FYNNEI. CDR3 DNA sequence: TGTGCCAGCGAAGGGAGGGCACAGGGTGGCCAAGAGACCCAGTACTTC. Translating it yields CASEGRAQGGQETQYF.

The table lists this clone with a few counts. The chain has TRBV5-5 and TRBJ1-2, with a possible D match to TRBD1 (6 bases). Germline loops: CDR1 SGHKS, CDR2 YYEKEE (reference sequence). The CDR3 extends over 14 amino acids. V lost 3 bases and J lost 2, with 11 bases in between. The chain's CDR3 is CASSSPGGNYGYTF. The CDR3 nucleotides are TGTGCCAGCAGCTCCCCGGGGGGCAACTATGGCTACACCTTC.

The rearrangement links TRBV11-2 to TRBJ2-1; a weak D match, TRBD2 (6 bases). CDR3 length equals 13 residues. Germline CDR1 reads SGHAT; CDR2 reads FQNNGV. With 3 bases removed from V and 9 bases from J, the gap between germline ends came to 12 bases. The CDR3 sequence: CASSFGLRGEQFF. CDR3 nucleotides: TGTGCCAGCAGCTTTGGTTTGCGGGGTGAGCAGTTCTTC.

This clone was counted a few times. The chain carries TRBV19 and TRBJ1-2; D gene unclear. From germline, CDR1 is LNHDA and CDR2 SQIVND (reference sequence). The CDR3 consists of 13 residues. The V end was cut by 7 bases, the J end by 2 bases, with 11 bases between. CDR3 loop: CASTQSKNYGYTF. The CDR3 DNA reads as TGTGCCAGTACACAAAGTAAGAACTATGGCTACACCTTC.

V gene TRBV11-2 combines with J gene TRBJ1-2; 7 bases are a match to TRBD1. This CDR3 contains 14 residues. The ends lost 1 base at V and 5 bases at J; junction bases unmatched: 4. Germline CDR1 is SGHAT and CDR2 is FQNNGV. The CDR3 region is CASSLGTGEYGYTF. As DNA, the CDR3 is TGTGCCAGCAGCTTAGGAACAGGGGAATATGGCTACACCTTC.

The rearrangement joins TRBV11-2 to TRBJ1-2; no definite D call. The CDR3 loop spans 14 amino acids. CDR1 is SGHAT and CDR2 is FQNNGV in the germline V gene. V was shortened by 1 base and J by 1 base, with 7 bases between the two germline ends. DNA for the CDR3: TGTGCCAGCAGCTTAGGGGATATTAACTATGGCTACACCTTC. It encodes CASSLGDINYGYTF.

This sequence joins TRBV7-6 and TRBJ2-1; TRBD2 matches 8 bases. CDR1 is SGHVS and CDR2 is FNYEAQ in the germline V gene. Trimming removed 5 bases from V and 2 bases from J; junction bases left unmatched: 5. This CDR3 spans 15 amino acids. The chain's CDR3 is CASSTGLVAYNEQFF. The CDR3 coding sequence is TGTGCCAGCAGCACGGGACTAGTAGCCTACAATGAGCAGTTCTTC.

This clone was seen a single time. CDR3 coding DNA: TGTGCCAGCAGTGGCCCCACGCTAGCGGGAGGGGCCTACAATGAGCAGTTCTTC. Amino acid sequence: CASSGPTLAGGAYNEQFF. The gene calls are TRBV2 and TRBJ2-1, with TRBD2 matching 12 bases. Looked up from germline, CDR1 is SNHLY and CDR2 is FYNNEI. The CDR3 extends over 18 amino acids. V dropped 4 bases and J dropped 2; count of bases not matched to a gene: 9. Filled out from reference TRBV2 and TRBJ2-1, the complete variable domain reads EPEVTQTPSHQVTQMGQEVILRCVPISNHLYFYWYRQILGQKVEFLVSFYNNEISEKSEIFDDQFSVERPDGSNFTLKIRSTKLEDSAMYFCASSGPTLAGGAYNEQFFGPGTRLTVL.

The chain has TRBV20-1 and TRBJ2-1; D gene unclear. Germline V gives CDR1 DFQATT, CDR2 SNEGSKA (reference sequence). Deletions cut 5 bases from V and 4 bases from J, with 3 bases between. The CDR3 spans 10 residues. CDR3 DNA: TGCAGTGCTCCTTACAATGAGCAGTTCTTC. This translates into CSAPYNEQFF.

The CDR3 nucleotides are TGTGCCAGCAGTTCAGGACAGGTTACCAAAAACATTCAGTACTTC. This codes for CASSSGQVTKNIQYF. This sequence joins TRBV6-1 and TRBJ2-4; 7 positions agree with TRBD1. The CDR3 runs to 15 residues. The germline CDR1 and CDR2 sequences are MNHNS and SASEGT. J lost 2 bases, V lost 5 bases, and 6 bases had no gene match.

The chain links TRBV6-6 to TRBJ1-2; D is perhaps TRBD1 (5 bases). The V gene lost 4 bases and the J gene lost 4 bases, with 10 bases spanning the gap. The CDR3 extends over 13 amino acids. The V gene's germline CDR1 is MNHNY and CDR2 SVGAGI (reference sequence). The CDR3 here is CASSSQGPYGYTF. The CDR3 DNA reads TGTGCCAGCAGTTCCCAGGGTCCCTATGGCTACACCTTC.

The V call is TRBV19, the J call TRBJ2-7, with D possibly being TRBD2 (7 bases). The germline gives CDR1 LNHDA, CDR2 SQIVND (reference sequence). This CDR3 spans 14 amino acids. V lost 4 bases and J 0 bases, leaving 10 bases between the germline ends. This chain's CDR3 is CASSRGGPSYEQYF. The CDR3 DNA follows: TGTGCCAGTAGTAGGGGGGGGCCCTCCTACGAGCAGTACTTC.

The chain links TRBV29-1 to TRBJ2-5; possibly TRBD1 or TRBD2 for D (5 bases each). The CDR3 totals 12 residues. CDR1 and CDR2 from the germline V gene are SQVTM and ANQGSEA. V was clipped by 3 bases and J by 7 bases, with 12 bases between them. The CDR3 loop is CSVEGEPMTQYF. The CDR3 coding sequence is TGCAGCGTTGAGGGGGAACCGATGACCCAGTACTTC.